One TCR beta chain is described in this entry. What it binds is unknown. The data were taken from a study of blood T cells in healthy people across ages. Points from the study as a whole: Investigators treated diversity estimates from one million T cells as underestimates.

Combining a sample-barcoded 5' primer with a J-beta primer mix, a second PCR ran for 7 to 11 cycles. MiXCR was run by TCRdb on the 5' RACE reads, yielding one entry per CDR3 protein. This sample has some 1.4 million distinct CDR3 sequences, with 42% found just once. The CDR3 contains 17 residues. In germline, CDR1 is MNHNS, CDR2 SASEGT. The trim removed 3 bases at V and 2 bases at J, leaving 7 bases unmatched. The sample comprised blood. The TCR comes from a woman aged 18 to 35 in good health. This chain uses TRBV6-1 with TRBJ2-6; 7 nucleotides match TRBD1. This CDR3 reads CASSDRQGRAGANVLTF. The CDR3 coding sequence is TGTGCCAGCAGTGACAGACAGGGTAGGGCTGGGGCCAACGTCCTGACTTTC.